These T cell receptor beta chains were read from a single sample in a study of T cell responses to AZD1222 COVID-19 vaccine. Measured with immunoSEQ multiplex PCR; TCRdb has only the in-frame clones, and not every one. The sample holds about 130,000 clones, 80% to 95% seen once. The source material was peripheral blood, sampled 28 days after the second AZD1222 dose. The source is an adult who received the AZD1222 COVID-19 vaccine. Each CDR3 is given without its conserved first and last residue.

TRBJ1-2 TRBV27 ASRTWTSGYT
TRBJ1-1 TRBV25-1 ASNPGQGVTEAF
TRBJ2-5 TRBV6-2/TRBV6-3 ASSYLSGSGPETQY
TRBJ2-7 TRBV14 ASSQARRGYEQY
TRBJ2-6 TRBV2 ASRDRTGSGANVLT
TRBJ2-7 TRBV28 ATKTSYEQY
TRBJ1-2 TRBV19 ASSGTVGVGYT
TRBJ1-1 TRBV7-2 ASSQGRNTEAF
TRBJ2-7 TRBV4-2 ASSPTLTESYEQY
TRBJ1-5 TRBV4-2 ASSQDWGSQPQH
TRBJ1-6 TRBV3-1/TRBV3-2 ASSLRALPGSPLH
TRBJ1-5 TRBV29-1 SVAESLGYQPQH
TRBJ2-5 TRBV9 ASSVGLAGLQETQY
TRBJ2-3 TRBV2 ASSEQGSTDTQY
TRBJ1-1 TRBV28 ASSYAGNTEAF